Each of the 21 T cell receptor beta chains below was sequenced from the same sample in a study of regulatory T cells in long-lasting Graves disease. Time point noted: newly diagnosed GD, antithyroid drugs for less than 3 months. PBMC RNA served as the TCR library source. Building of the TCR beta libraries involved iRepertoire HTBI primers and Arm-PCR of CDR3 regions. TCRdb reanalysed the multiplex PCR reads using MiXCR and keeps one entry per CDR3 protein. The data show 350,000 to 500,000 distinct CDR3 sequences, with around 17% seen just once and 20% to 25% held by the top ten. This same sample was also taken into another study, of T cells in Graves' hyperthyroidism and ophthalmopathy.

The source was peripheral blood mononuclear cells (PBMCs), collected at new diagnosis, from a patient treated with antithyroid drugs. The receptors were sampled from a woman between 18 and 30 years old with Graves disease.

With regard to this clonotype: This clone may be a read error of a much larger clone one base away. The chain joins TRBV12-3 or TRBV12-4 to TRBJ2-1, with TRBD2 matching 9 bases. This CDR3 has 16 residues. Here the CDR3 reads CASSSEAGGPYNKQFF. The CDR3 DNA follows: TGTGCCAGCAGTTCAGAGGCGGGAGGGCCCTACAATAAGCAGTTCTTC.

This clonotype was counted ten times or more. The chain links TRBV18 to TRBJ2-3; tentatively, D is TRBD1 (5 bases). Trimming cost V 3 bases and J 2 bases, with 15 bases left between them. Germline CDR1 KGHSH, CDR2 LQKENI. This CDR3 spans 16 amino acids. As DNA, the CDR3 is TGTGCCAGCTCACCTACAATAGGGGCCATCACAGATACGCAGTATTTT. Encoded protein: CASSPTIGAITDTQYF. Full variable domain (rest looked up from reference TRBV18 and TRBJ2-3): NAGVMQNPRHLVRRRGQEARLRCSPMKGHSHVYWYRQLPEEGLKFMVYLQKENIIDESGMPKERFSAEFPKEGPSILRIQQVVRGDSAAYFCASSPTIGAITDTQYFGPGTRLTVL.

This clonotype was recorded a few times. The rearrangement joins TRBV10-2 to TRBJ2-2; no reliable D call. The V gene lost 4 bases and the J gene lost 2 bases, with 5 bases spanning the gap. CDR1 WSHSY and CDR2 SAAADI come from the germline V gene. The CDR3 contains 13 residues. The CDR3 DNA is TGCGCCAGCAGTGGTCCAAACACCGGGGAGCTGTTTTTT. This sequence encodes CASSGPNTGELFF.

The chain couples TRBV7-9 to TRBJ2-7, with TRBD2 matching 15 bases. Trimming took 5 bases from V and 12 from J; bases not matched to a gene: 14. CDR3 size: 16 residues. Germline lookup yields CDR1 SEHNR and CDR2 FQNEAQ (reference sequence). CDR3 nucleotides: TGTGCCAGCAGCACACACCTAGCGGGACTAGCGGGAGGACTGTACTTC. It is translated as CASSTHLAGLAGGLYF.

The chain carries TRBV28 and TRBJ2-7, with D possibly matching TRBD1 (6 bases). Germline values: CDR1 MDHEN, CDR2 SYDVKM. The CDR3 has 17 residues. Trimming shortened V by 1 base and J by 4 bases, and 20 bases separated the two germline ends. In DNA form, the CDR3 reads TGTGCCAGCAGTTTATATCTGGGACAAGAACCCGCGTACGAGCAGTACTTC. It translates to CASSLYLGQEPAYEQYF.

This clonotype was found a few times. The gene calls are TRBV20-1 and TRBJ2-7; the D gene is possibly TRBD2 (6 bases). Germline V gene data show CDR1 as DFQATT and CDR2 as SNEGSKA (reference sequence). V lost 0 bases and J lost 2, with 14 bases in between. The CDR3 has 15 amino acids. The CDR3 sequence: CSARDFRGATYEQYF. The CDR3 DNA is TGCAGTGCTAGAGATTTCCGCGGGGCGACCTACGAGCAGTACTTC.

The rearrangement uses TRBV9 and TRBJ2-4, with 7 nucleotides matching TRBD1. CDR1 SGDLS and CDR2 YYNGEE come from the germline V gene. V lost 4 bases and J lost 6; bases outside the gene matches: 10. The CDR3 contains 15 residues. CDR3 sequence reads: CASSKALAGGNIQYF. The CDR3 region has the DNA TGTGCCAGCAGCAAAGCTCTAGCAGGGGGAAACATTCAGTACTTC.

This clonotype was picked up many times. The chain couples TRBV7-2 to TRBJ2-3; D is possibly TRBD2 (8 bases). The ends were cut back, 6 bases at V and 2 bases at J, with 21 bases in the middle. Germline lookup yields CDR1 SGHTA and CDR2 FQGNSA. CDR3 size: 17 residues. The CDR3 DNA reads as TGTGCCAGCAGTCAGGGGGTCAGGCGGGAGGTCACAGATACGCAGTATTTT. Translation: CASSQGVRREVTDTQYF.

This clonotype turned up a few times. The genes are TRBV27 and TRBJ2-1; D is perhaps TRBD1 (6 bases). CDR3 length equals 15 residues. Trimming took 3 bases from V and 6 from J, leaving 15 bases between them. Looked up from germline, CDR1 is MNHEY and CDR2 is SMNVEV (reference sequence). CDR3 protein: CASSFYPRTVNEQFF. The CDR3 DNA sequence: TGTGCCAGCAGTTTCTATCCCCGGACAGTCAATGAGCAGTTCTTC.

The chain joins TRBV3-1 to TRBJ1-1, with D hard to call. Germline lookup yields CDR1 LGHDT and CDR2 YNNKEL (reference sequence). The CDR3 has 13 residues. V lost 5 bases, J lost 8 bases, and 15 bases lay in between. The CDR3 sequence is CASSVVSHVEAFF. DNA for the CDR3: TGTGCCAGCAGCGTCGTCAGCCATGTCGAAGCTTTCTTT.

As to this clonotype: Just one base apart from a much larger clone, this may be a read error. The chain combines TRBV2 with TRBJ2-1; 8 bases are a match to TRBD2. CDR1 and CDR2 from the germline V gene are SNHLY and FYNNEI. The CDR3 totals 16 residues. The ends lost 4 bases at V and 10 bases at J; junction bases unmatched: 15. As DNA, the CDR3 is TGTGCCAGCAGTGTGGTCAGCGGGAGAGGATCCTACGAGCAGTTCTTC. It yields the protein CASSVVSGRGSYEQFF.

Of note for this clonotype: The junction and the germline gene differ at one end; a read error may be behind it. The gene calls are TRBV10-3 and TRBJ2-7; possibly TRBD1 or TRBD2 for D (5 bases each). The CDR3 covers 13 residues. Per germline, CDR1 ENHRY and CDR2 SYGVKD. CDR3 in amino acids: CATSDGASGEQYF. The CDR3 coding sequence is TGTGCCACCAGTGACGGGGCATCTGGGGAGCAGTACTTC.

The rearrangement uses TRBV5-4 and TRBJ2-1; 11 positions agree with TRBD2. V dropped 7 bases and J dropped 5; count of bases not matched to a gene: 11. From germline, CDR1 is SGHNT and CDR2 YYREEE (reference sequence). The CDR3 consists of 16 residues. Here the CDR3 reads CASAIAQTSGNNEQFF. The CDR3 nucleotides are TGTGCCAGCGCAATAGCGCAGACTAGCGGGAACAATGAGCAGTTCTTC.

In the case of this clonotype: A much larger clone differs from this one at a single base, so this may be a read error. This chain joins TRBV29-1 and TRBJ2-1; 8 nucleotides agree with TRBD2. Germline V gene lookup returns CDR1 SQVTM and CDR2 ANQGSEA. The CDR3 sequence is 16 residues long. The J segment lost 10 bases and the V segment lost 5 bases, leaving 19 bases of the junction unmatched. This CDR3 is CSVRGLAYPNTYEQFF. DNA for the CDR3: TGCAGCGTTAGAGGACTAGCCTACCCGAATACCTACGAGCAGTTCTTC.

Ten or more counts support this clonotype. The chain carries TRBV28 and TRBJ1-1; D gene ambiguous. Germline loops: CDR1 MDHEN, CDR2 SYDVKM. V lost 5 bases and J 5 bases, leaving 9 bases between the germline ends. This CDR3 has 12 amino acids. The CDR3 DNA sequence: TGTGCCAGCAGTCGGAGAACTACTGAAGCTTTCTTT. Protein sequence: CASSRRTTEAFF. Looking up the rest from reference TRBV28 and TRBJ1-1 gives the full variable domain: DVKVTQSSRYLVKRTGEKVFLECVQDMDHENMFWYRQDPGLGLRLIYFSYDVKMKEKGDIPEGYSVSREKKERFSLILESASTNQTSMYLCASSRRTTEAFFGQGTRLTVV.

This clonotype was observed at least ten times. The gene calls are TRBV12-3 or TRBV12-4 and TRBJ2-7, with 8 bases matching TRBD1. This CDR3 has 14 amino acids. V dropped 3 bases and J dropped 5; count of bases not matched to a gene: 6. The chain's CDR3 is CASSFRTGPHEQYF. The CDR3 DNA is TGTGCCAGCAGTTTCAGGACAGGGCCCCACGAGCAGTACTTC.

This clonotype was detected only a few times. The J gene is TRBJ1-5, the V gene TRBV28, with 7 bases that match TRBD1. The germline V gene has CDR1 MDHEN and CDR2 SYDVKM. This CDR3 is 15 amino acids long. V lost 6 bases, J lost 4 bases, and 9 bases stayed unmatched. CDR3 nucleotides: TGTGCCAGCAGCTACATAAGGACAGGAAATCAGCCCCAGCATTTT. Its protein product is CASSYIRTGNQPQHF.

The table lists this clonotype with a few counts. The chain couples TRBV5-4 to TRBJ2-3; tentative D call: TRBD2 (5 bases). The assigned J gene may be wrong: the sequence end matches TRBJ2-7 better. The CDR3 is 13 amino acids. Germline V gene data show CDR1 as SGHNT and CDR2 as YYREEE (reference sequence). CDR3 nucleotides: TGTGCCAGCAGCACGGACTTCTCCTACGAGCAGTACTTC. Amino acid sequence: CASSTDFSYEQYF.

V is TRBV20-1 and J is TRBJ1-4; no definite D call. Trimming stripped 3 bases from V and 6 bases from J, with 11 bases between. Germline V CDR1 and CDR2: DFQATT, SNEGSKA (reference sequence). This CDR3 has 13 residues. This CDR3 reads CSASHPSHEKLFF. CDR3 sequence (DNA): TGCAGTGCTAGTCATCCCAGCCATGAAAAACTGTTTTTT.

This clonotype was detected many times. The CDR3 coding sequence is TGCAGCGTTGATGCGCTGGGGATTTACAATGAGCAGTTCTTC. Its translation: CSVDALGIYNEQFF. The rearrangement joins TRBV29-1 to TRBJ2-1; D not certain. In germline, CDR1 is SQVTM, CDR2 ANQGSEA. V lost 3 bases, J lost 4 bases, and 13 bases lay in between. The CDR3 spans 14 residues.

This clonotype was detected ten times or more. The V gene is TRBV18, the J gene TRBJ2-1; 8 bases map to TRBD1. This CDR3 has 15 amino acids. The germline CDR1 and CDR2 sequences are KGHSH and LQKENI. J gave up 8 bases and V 6 bases, and 12 bases lay outside the gene matches. As DNA, the CDR3 is TGTGCCAGCTCGCCGGGGCAGGGGGCGCGCGATGAGCAGTTCTTC. This gives the protein CASSPGQGARDEQFF.